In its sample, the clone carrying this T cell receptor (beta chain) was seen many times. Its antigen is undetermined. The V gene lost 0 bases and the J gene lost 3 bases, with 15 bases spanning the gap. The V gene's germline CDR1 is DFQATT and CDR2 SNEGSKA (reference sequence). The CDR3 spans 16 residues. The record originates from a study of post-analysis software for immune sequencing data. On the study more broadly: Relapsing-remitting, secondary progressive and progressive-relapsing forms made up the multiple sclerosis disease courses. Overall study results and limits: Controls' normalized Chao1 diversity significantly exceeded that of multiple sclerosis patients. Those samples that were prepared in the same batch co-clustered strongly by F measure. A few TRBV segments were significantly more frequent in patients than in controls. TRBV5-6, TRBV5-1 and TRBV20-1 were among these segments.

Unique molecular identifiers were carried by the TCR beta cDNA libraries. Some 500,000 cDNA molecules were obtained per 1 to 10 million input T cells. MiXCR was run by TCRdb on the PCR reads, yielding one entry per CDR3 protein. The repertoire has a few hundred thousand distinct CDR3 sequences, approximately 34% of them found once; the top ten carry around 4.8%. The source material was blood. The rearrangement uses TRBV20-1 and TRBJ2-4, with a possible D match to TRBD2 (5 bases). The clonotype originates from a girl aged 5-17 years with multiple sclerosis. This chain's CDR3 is CSARELGDWDKNIQYF. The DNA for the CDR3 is TGCAGTGCTAGAGAGCTCGGGGATTGGGACAAAAACATTCAGTACTTC.